This T cell receptor (beta chain) stems from a study of T cells in Graves' hyperthyroidism and ophthalmopathy. Regarding the study as a whole: Ophthalmopathy could be told apart from stable hyperthyroidism with a 13 V-J model. Prediction of ophthalmopathy progression came a median approximately 6.6 months pre-onset. In blood, most of the thyroid clonotypes expanded above 0.001 were also present.

RNA transcripts served as the template for amplifying TCR beta CDR3 regions. The HTBI primer set was used in a first-round RT-PCR of the TCR CDR3. A single record per CDR3 protein comes from TCRdb applying MiXCR to the multiplex PCR reads. Among approximately 220,000 distinct CDR3 sequences listed, approximately 20% were seen once. With respect to this clonotype: The target antigen is unknown.

The CDR3 length is 13 residues. From germline, CDR1 is MNHEY and CDR2 SMNVEV (reference sequence). Trimming removed 7 bases from V and 7 bases from J; junction bases left unmatched: 9. Sequences were obtained from blood. The V gene is TRBV27, the J gene TRBJ2-7; 8 bases are shared with TRBD1. This receptor was taken from a man aged 35 to 55 with Graves' hyperthyroidism. The CDR3 sequence is CASTSLTGEEQYF. The CDR3 coding sequence is TGTGCCAGCACCTCCCTGACAGGGGAAGAGCAGTACTTC.